What follows are 28 T cell receptor beta chains derived from one specimen sequenced in a study of blood T cell repertoires in COVID-19. Clones were sequenced by immunoSEQ multiplex PCR, and TCRdb holds only the in-frame ones, with some missing. The table records 350,000 or so clones, around 88% of them present only once. Sequencing input: peripheral blood. Receptors originate from a woman aged 30 to 39 with COVID-19, enrolled during active disease.

The genes are TRBV9 and TRBJ2-7; tentatively, D is TRBD2 (6 bases). Germline V gives CDR1 SGDLS, CDR2 YYNGEE. The V gene lost 0 bases and the J gene lost 0 bases, with 7 bases spanning the gap. This CDR3 contains 14 residues. The DNA for the CDR3 is TGTGCCAGCAGCGTAGGGGGGGACTCCTACGAGCAGTACTTC. This codes for CASSVGGDSYEQYF. The full variable domain, its missing parts supplied by reference TRBV9 and TRBJ2-7, is DSGVTQTPKHLITATGQRVTLRCSPRSGDLSVYWYQQSLDQGLQFLIQYYNGEERAKGNILERFSAQQFPDLHSELNLSSLELGDSALYFCASSVGGDSYEQYFGPGTRLTVT.

This chain joins TRBV5-1 and TRBJ2-5; TRBD2 matches at 9 bases. The CDR3 length is 16 residues. J gave up 2 bases and V 4 bases, and 9 bases lay outside the gene matches. CDR1 is SGHRS, CDR2 YFSETQ, per germline. The CDR3 sequence is CASSAFSGGLQETQYF. The CDR3 DNA reads TGCGCCAGCAGCGCCTTTAGCGGGGGCCTTCAAGAGACCCAGTACTTC. The full variable domain, rest sourced from reference TRBV5-1 and TRBJ2-5, is KAGVTQTPRYLIKTRGQQVTLSCSPISGHRSVSWYQQTPGQGLQFLFEYFSETQRNKGNFPGRFSGRQFSNSRSEMNVSTLELGDSALYLCASSAFSGGLQETQYFGPGTRLLVL.

The J gene is TRBJ1-4, the V gene TRBV4-2; 7 positions match TRBD1. From germline, CDR1 is LGHNA and CDR2 YNFKEQ. This CDR3 comprises 13 residues. V gave up 5 bases and J gave up 8 bases; unmatched junction bases: 5. CDR3 sequence reads: CASSRGRGEKLFF. The CDR3, as DNA: TGTGCCAGCAGCAGGGGGCGAGGCGAAAAACTGTTTTTT.

This clone was detected once. The rearrangement uses TRBV9 and TRBJ2-3, with a weak D call TRBD2 (5 bases). Trimming took off 3 bases at V and 6 bases at J, with 11 bases between the two ends. Looked up from germline, CDR1 is SGDLS and CDR2 is YYNGEE. CDR3 size: 13 residues. CDR3 loop: CASSGGPGDTQYF. The CDR3 coding sequence is TGTGCCAGCAGCGGAGGGCCTGGGGATACGCAGTATTTT.

The chain combines TRBV7-2 with TRBJ2-5; 9 nucleotides align to TRBD1. Germline V CDR1 and CDR2: SGHTA, FQGNSA. This CDR3 spans 16 amino acids. V gave up 5 bases and J gave up 2 bases; unmatched junction bases: 9. The CDR3 protein is CASSTSTGTGQETQYF. CDR3 nucleotide sequence: TGTGCCAGCAGCACAAGTACCGGGACAGGGCAAGAGACCCAGTACTTC.

The chain employs TRBV20-1 and TRBJ1-2; possible D gene TRBD1, 5 bases. Germline V gene lookup returns CDR1 DFQATT and CDR2 SNEGSKA (reference sequence). Trimming took 4 bases from V and 3 from J, leaving 6 bases between them. The CDR3 runs 11 residues. The chain's CDR3 is CSAIRDYGYTF. The CDR3 region has the DNA TGCAGTGCTATCAGGGACTATGGCTACACCTTC.

V usage is TRBV21-1 and J usage is TRBJ1-1; TRBD1, the table's D call, was not compared with the DNA. TRBV21-1 is a pseudogene segment. This CDR3 has 14 amino acids. The CDR3 sequence is CASISGQGLVEAFF. In nucleotides, the CDR3 is TGTGCCAGCATCTCTGGACAGGGTCTAGTTGAAGCTTTCTTT.

This chain joins TRBV28 and TRBJ1-1, with 7 nucleotides matching TRBD1. CDR3 length equals 14 residues. V was clipped by 3 bases and J by 0 bases; unmatched bases: 1. Germline V gene sequence: CDR1 MDHEN, CDR2 SYDVKM. The CDR3 sequence: CASSLGTVNTEAFF. DNA for the CDR3: TGTGCCAGCAGTTTGGGGACAGTGAACACTGAAGCTTTCTTT. The variable domain in full, completed from reference TRBV28 and TRBJ1-1, reads DVKVTQSSRYLVKRTGEKVFLECVQDMDHENMFWYRQDPGLGLRLIYFSYDVKMKEKGDIPEGYSVSREKKERFSLILESASTNQTSMYLCASSLGTVNTEAFFGQGTRLTVV.

This clone was observed a single time. The J gene is TRBJ1-2, the V gene TRBV7-9; TRBD1 is a possible D gene (5 bases). The ends were cut back, 6 bases at V and 8 bases at J, with 19 bases in the middle. Germline V CDR1 and CDR2: SEHNR, FQNEAQ (reference sequence). The CDR3 is made up of 14 amino acids. The CDR3 region has the DNA TGTGCCAGCAGGCCCCAGGGAATTGTCTTAGGCTACACCTTC. Amino acid sequence: CASRPQGIVLGYTF.

In this sample, this clone turned up a few times. The rearrangement joins TRBV7-2 to TRBJ2-7; TRBD2 matches at 8 bases. The CDR3 length is 15 residues. The trim removed 5 bases at V and 2 bases at J, leaving 8 bases unmatched. The V gene's germline CDR1 is SGHTA and CDR2 FQGNSA. CDR3 residues: CASSPTSGGAYEQYF. DNA of the CDR3: TGTGCCAGCAGCCCCACATCCGGGGGGGCCTACGAGCAGTACTTC.

The chain carries TRBV30 and TRBJ1-3; D possibly corresponds to TRBD1 (6 bases). The CDR3 is 12 amino acids. Trimming cost V 7 bases and J 4 bases, with 11 bases left between them. The germline CDR1 and CDR2 sequences are GTSNPN and SVGIG (reference sequence). The CDR3 region has the DNA TGTGCCTCCACAGGGACCGGAAACACCATATATTTT. This gives the protein CASTGTGNTIYF.

This chain uses TRBV6-5 with TRBJ2-3; the D gene is possibly TRBD1 (5 bases). Germline CDR1 MNHEY, CDR2 SVGAGI. This CDR3 contains 14 residues. V lost 5 bases and J 3 bases, leaving 12 bases between the germline ends. In DNA form, the CDR3 reads TGTGCCAGCAGTAACCCTCAGGGTACAGATACGCAGTATTTT. Translating gives CASSNPQGTDTQYF.

This clone appeared a few times. V usage is TRBV27 and J usage is TRBJ1-2; TRBD1 matches 8 bases. This CDR3 has 12 amino acids. The J segment lost 7 bases and the V segment lost 8 bases, leaving 6 bases of the junction unmatched. Germline CDR1 is MNHEY and CDR2 is SMNVEV (reference sequence). The CDR3: CASSQGARGYTF. DNA of the CDR3: TGTGCCAGCTCCCAGGGGGCTCGTGGCTACACCTTC.

The chain joins TRBV4-3 to TRBJ2-1; tentative D call: TRBD1 (5 bases). CDR1 is LGHNA and CDR2 is YSLEER in the germline V gene. This CDR3 has 15 residues. Trimming left V 0 bases short and J 3 bases short, with 9 bases between. The CDR3 bases are TGCGCCAGCAGCCAAGACGGACACCACTACAATGAGCAGTTCTTC. Its protein is CASSQDGHHYNEQFF.

V is TRBV5-6 and J is TRBJ1-2; TRBD1 is a possible D gene (5 bases). The length of the CDR3 is 14 residues. Trimming shortened V by 3 bases and J by 1 base, and 10 bases separated the two germline ends. CDR1 SGHDT and CDR2 YYEEEE come from the germline V gene. The chain's CDR3 is CASSYTGDNYGYTF. The CDR3 region has the DNA TGTGCCAGCAGCTATACAGGAGATAACTATGGCTACACCTTC.

The chain links TRBV28 to TRBJ1-1; D is uncertain. The CDR3 extends over 11 amino acids. From germline, CDR1 is MDHEN and CDR2 SYDVKM. The V gene lost 4 bases and the J gene lost 6 bases, with 6 bases spanning the gap. Here the CDR3 DNA reads TGTGCCAGCAGTTCCCTTCCTGAAGCTTTCTTT. Its protein is CASSSLPEAFF.

The rearrangement joins TRBV3-1 (or the pseudogene TRBV3-2) to TRBJ1-2; TRBD1 might be the D (6 bases). Trimming cost V 5 bases and J 4 bases, with 11 bases left between them. The germline gives CDR1 LGHDT, CDR2 YNNKEL (reference sequence). This CDR3 has 13 amino acids. CDR3 residues: CASSARTVYGYTF. The CDR3 region has the DNA TGTGCCAGCAGCGCGAGGACAGTCTATGGCTACACCTTC.

V gene TRBV7-6 combines with J gene TRBJ1-2; D remains ambiguous. CDR3 length equals 12 residues. Trimming shortened V by 7 bases and J by 6 bases, and 12 bases separated the two germline ends. Per germline, CDR1 SGHVS and CDR2 FNYEAQ. The CDR3 region has the DNA TGTGCCAGCACCCCTGGCGGAGATGGCTACACCTTC. It encodes CASTPGGDGYTF.

The CDR3 spells CASSSGRGPQHF. The CDR3 DNA reads as TGTGCCAGCAGCTCTGGCCGGGGGCCCCAGCATTTT. The V gene is TRBV13, the J gene TRBJ1-5; no reliable D call. The CDR3 spans 12 residues. V dropped 4 bases and J dropped 9 bases, with 10 bases sitting between them. Per the germline V gene, CDR1 is PRHDT and CDR2 is FYEKMQ (reference sequence).

This clone was picked up one time. CDR3 sequence reads: CASSYLQGRRDEQFF. CDR3 nucleotide sequence: TGTGCCAGCAGTTATCTACAGGGACGTCGAGATGAGCAGTTCTTC. V usage is TRBV28 and J usage is TRBJ2-1; a weak D match, TRBD1 (6 bases). Trimming stripped 4 bases from V and 8 bases from J, with 18 bases between. The CDR3 has 15 amino acids. Per the germline V gene, CDR1 is MDHEN and CDR2 is SYDVKM.

The gene calls are TRBV7-2 and TRBJ1-2; possible D gene TRBD1, 5 bases. Trimming left V 4 bases short and J 4 bases short, with 10 bases between. The length of the CDR3 is 13 residues. The germline CDR1 and CDR2 sequences are SGHTA and FQGNSA. The DNA for the CDR3 is TGTGCCAGCAGCTCGACAGAAACCTATGGCTACACCTTC. Protein product: CASSSTETYGYTF.

The gene calls are TRBV6-5 and TRBJ2-1; D possibly corresponds to TRBD2 (5 bases). Germline-derived CDR1 and CDR2 are MNHEY and SVGAGI. The CDR3 length is 13 residues. Trimming took off 6 bases at V and 10 bases at J, with 16 bases between the two ends. The CDR3 DNA sequence: TGTGCCAGCAGCCGAAAGGAATCGGGGGAGCAGTTCTTC. It codes for CASSRKESGEQFF.

The chain employs TRBV5-5 and TRBJ1-1; D unclear. Germline V lookup: CDR1 SGHKS, CDR2 YYEKEE (reference sequence). With 0 bases removed from V and 11 bases from J, the gap between germline ends came to 17 bases. The CDR3 runs to 14 residues. The CDR3 DNA follows: TGTGCCAGCAGCTTGGGCGGGTCAGGCAGAGGGGCTTTCTTT. Encoded protein: CASSLGGSGRGAFF.

The rearrangement links TRBV24-1 to TRBJ1-2, with TRBD1 matching over 10 bases. The CDR3 totals 13 residues. CDR1 KGHDR and CDR2 SFDVKD come from the germline V gene. J was trimmed by 4 bases and V by 10 bases; bases with no gene match: 5. The CDR3 protein is CATRQGAGYGYTF. The CDR3 DNA reads as TGTGCCACACGACAGGGGGCGGGCTATGGCTACACCTTC.

The chain links TRBV9 to TRBJ2-1, with D possibly TRBD1 on 6 matching bases. There are 16 residues in the CDR3. The V end lost 0 bases, the J end lost 1 base, and 11 bases lay between the germline ends. Germline V gene sequence: CDR1 SGDLS, CDR2 YYNGEE. This chain's CDR3 is CASSVEGGWSYNEQFF. DNA for the CDR3: TGTGCCAGCAGCGTAGAAGGGGGTTGGTCCTACAATGAGCAGTTCTTC.

The V gene is TRBV4-3, the J gene TRBJ1-1; possible D gene TRBD1, 6 bases. The V and J ends lost 0 bases and 8 bases respectively, with 16 bases between them. Germline values: CDR1 LGHNA, CDR2 YSLEER. The CDR3 sequence is 15 residues long. The DNA for the CDR3 is TGCGCCAGCAGCCAAGATCGGACAGACGGGGTCGAAGCTTTCTTT. Amino acids: CASSQDRTDGVEAFF.

The chain recombines TRBV18 with TRBJ1-5, with TRBD1 matching 8 bases. With V trimmed by 3 bases and J by 4 bases, 5 bases remained unmatched. The CDR3 extends over 15 amino acids. CDR1 and CDR2 from the germline V gene are KGHSH and LQKENI. The chain's CDR3 is CASSPGQGQNQPQHF. Here the CDR3 DNA reads TGTGCCAGCTCACCTGGACAGGGCCAAAATCAGCCCCAGCATTTT.

The chain carries TRBV19 and TRBJ2-5; 15 nucleotides match TRBD2. J was trimmed by 7 bases and V by 2 bases; bases with no gene match: 2. Looked up from germline, CDR1 is LNHDA and CDR2 is SQIVND (reference sequence). The CDR3 consists of 15 residues. As DNA, the CDR3 is TGTGCCAGTAGTATAACGGGACTAGCGGGGGGGACCCAGTACTTC. It encodes CASSITGLAGGTQYF.